A selection of T cell receptor beta chains follows, all from one sample in a study of post-analysis software for immune sequencing data. TCRdb fed the PCR reads into MiXCR, producing one record per CDR3 protein. The sample gives roughly 620,000 distinct CDR3 sequences, 40% to 50% of which show up once; 1.5% to 2% is in the top ten. What was sequenced was blood. Receptors were obtained from a girl aged 10-17 years with multiple sclerosis. The CDR3 runs from the conserved cysteine through the conserved F or W.

v_gene	j_gene	CDR3aa
TRBV9	TRBJ2-1	CASSVGGMGNEQFF
TRBV4-1	TRBJ1-1	CASSLPAGQVVLAFF
TRBV4-2	TRBJ2-3	CASSQDGGESDTQYF
TRBV7-9	NA	CASSLRAEGPLYEQYF
TRBV12-3/TRBV12-4	TRBJ2-5	CASSLGLIQETQYF
TRBV3-1	TRBJ2-6	CASSGAGLSGANVLTF
TRBV11-3	TRBJ2-2	CASSFSPYTGELFF
TRBV7-9	TRBJ2-5	CASSWDSLGETQYF
TRBV5-1	TRBJ1-1	CASNLGEMNTEAFF
TRBV20-1	TRBJ2-5	CSARRGNQETQYF
TRBV5-1	TRBJ2-7	CASSPDGQPYYEQYF
TRBV6-5	NA	CASTIGRGTDKETQYF
TRBV7-2	TRBJ1-2	CASSSSAGGRSNYGYTF
TRBV6-4	TRBJ2-3	CASSPKRTGGSDTQYF
TRBV6-5	TRBJ1-1	CASTNRIEAFF
TRBV20-1	TRBJ2-3	CSATPGSSTDTQYF
TRBV10-3	TRBJ2-7	CAISADRSSYEQYF
TRBV21-1	TRBJ2-4	CASSKGRPQEGIQYF
TRBV5-5	TRBJ2-2	CASSLGQTGELFF
TRBV5-1	TRBJ1-1	CASRRTGGITEAFF